A single sample is the source of the 2 T cell receptor beta chains below, sequenced in a study of T cell repertoires in cytomegalovirus infection. The antigens these receptors bind are not known. TCRdb re-called the reads with MiXCR, one entry per CDR3 protein. The sample consists of around 81,000 distinct CDR3 sequences, approximately 42% of them appearing once. The sample here was CD8+ T cells from cultured PBMCs, taken from culture after CMV antigen stimulation. The receptors come from a human donor in good health (CMV status not recorded). Some clones in this sample may be carry-over from other donors' samples.

This chain uses TRBV6-6 with TRBJ2-2; possibly TRBD1 for D (6 bases). V was cut by 7 bases and J by 6 bases, with 6 bases left in between. The CDR3 spans 11 residues. CDR1 MNHNY and CDR2 SVGAGI come from the germline V gene (reference sequence). This CDR3 is CASTGAGELFF. The CDR3 nucleotides are TGTGCCAGCACAGGGGCCGGGGAGCTGTTTTTT.

Only a few counts were recorded for this clonotype. The V and J genes are TRBV7-6 and TRBJ2-3; 9 nucleotides align to TRBD2. The V gene's germline CDR1 is SGHVS and CDR2 FNYEAQ. Trimming at V came to 0 bases and at J to 3 bases, leaving 7 bases not matched to a gene. CDR3 length equals 17 residues. CDR3 sequence: CASSLARSGGLTDTQYF. CDR3 DNA sequence: TGTGCCAGCAGCTTAGCGAGGAGCGGGGGGTTGACAGATACGCAGTATTTT.